The 27 T cell receptor beta chains in this list originate from one sample, sequenced in a study of cytomegalovirus exposure and HLA in healthy donors (dated by TCRdb to 2016 to 2017). Library prep was done by the immunoSEQ multiplex PCR assay. The multiplex PCR relied on a mix of 60 forward primers for TCR Vbeta segments and 13 reverse primers for TCR Jbeta segments. The table comes from immuneACCESS by way of TCRdb, which keeps in-frame sequences with V and J called. Part of the clones is missing from these tables; in studies checked, under half for an unresolved V gene and the rest for unknown reasons. Here the sample has around 200,000 clones; 70% occur a single time. Roughly 2.5% of the sample is taken by the ten largest. Sample: PBMCs. The receptor set was obtained from a man aged 40-55 years in good health and CMV-seropositive.

The genes are TRBV9 and TRBJ2-1; D unresolved. Trimming stripped 3 bases from V and 2 bases from J, with 12 bases between. From germline, CDR1 is SGDLS and CDR2 YYNGEE. The length of the CDR3 is 15 residues. The CDR3 nucleotides are TGTGCCAGCAGCGAAATGTCCCCGGCCTACAATGAGCAGTTCTTC. Its translation is CASSEMSPAYNEQFF.

This clone showed up just a few times. The chain is built from TRBV5-4 and TRBJ2-2; 9 bases agree with TRBD1. CDR3 length: 16 amino acids. Germline V CDR1 and CDR2: SGHNT, YYREEE (reference sequence). V shed 9 bases and J 7 bases; nucleotides not matched to a gene: 16. The CDR3 DNA follows: TGTGCCAATCACCCTCGGGACAGGGCAAGATTCGGGGAGCTGTTTTTT. It codes for CANHPRDRARFGELFF. The full variable domain, its missing parts supplied by reference TRBV5-4 and TRBJ2-2, is ETGVTQSPTHLIKTRGQQVTLRCSSQSGHNTVSWYQQALGQGPQFIFQYYREEENGRGNFPPRFSGLQFPNYSSELNVNALELDDSALYLCANHPRDRARFGELFFGEGSRLTVL.

Comments on this clone: One end of the junction does not line up with germline, which may come from a read error. The chain couples TRBV20-1 to TRBJ2-7; the match to TRBD1 covers 9 bases. Germline V lookup: CDR1 DFQATT, CDR2 SNEGSKA (reference sequence). There are 11 residues in the CDR3. The CDR3 nucleotides read TGCAGTGCCAAATACCGGGACAGGGCGGACTTC. As protein: CSAKYRDRADF.

This clone was picked up a small number of times. The chain couples TRBV7-8 to TRBJ2-7, with 10 bases that match TRBD2. The CDR3 loop spans 15 amino acids. Trimming took 3 bases from V and 3 from J; bases not matched to a gene: 5. Germline values: CDR1 SGHVS, CDR2 FQNEAQ. Written as DNA, the CDR3 is TGTGCCAGCAGCTTTCTAGCGGGGGCCGTCTACGAGCAGTACTTC. As protein: CASSFLAGAVYEQYF.

The chain employs TRBV6-9 and TRBJ2-7, with 9 bases matching TRBD1. V lost 10 bases, J lost 4 bases, and 11 bases stayed unmatched. CDR3 length: 14 residues. Germline lookup yields CDR1 MNHGY and CDR2 SVAAGI. DNA of the CDR3: TGTGCCACCTCCCGGGACAGGGATCGGTACGAGCAGTACTTC. This sequence encodes CATSRDRDRYEQYF.

The chain links TRBV11-2 to TRBJ1-6; possibly TRBD1 for D (6 bases). The CDR3 covers 14 residues. V gave up 7 bases and J gave up 4 bases, with 11 bases separating them. Germline V gene data show CDR1 as SGHAT and CDR2 as FQNNGV. The CDR3 loop is CASTGQTYNSPLHF. The CDR3 DNA sequence: TGTGCCAGCACCGGACAGACGTATAATTCACCCCTCCACTTT. The entire variable domain, with the rest obtained from reference TRBV11-2 and TRBJ1-6, is as follows: EAGVAQSPRYKIIEKRQSVAFWCNPISGHATLYWYQQILGQGPKLLIQFQNNGVVDDSQLPKDRFSAERLKGVDSTLKIQPAKLEDSAVYLCASTGQTYNSPLHFGNGTRLTVT.

The chain employs TRBV18 and TRBJ2-2; 8 nucleotides match TRBD1. This CDR3 comprises 14 residues. Germline values: CDR1 KGHSH, CDR2 LQKENI. J gave up 5 bases and V 6 bases, and 5 bases lay outside the gene matches. The CDR3 coding sequence is TGTGCCAGCTCTTCGAGACAGGGGACCGGGGAGCTGTTTTTT. This gives the protein CASSSRQGTGELFF.

This chain uses TRBV28 with TRBJ1-1; 7 bases are shared with TRBD1. Germline CDR1 MDHEN, CDR2 SYDVKM. V gave up 2 bases and J gave up 6 bases; unmatched junction bases: 9. The CDR3 spans 15 residues. CDR3 nucleotides: TGTGCCAGCAGTTTAGGTAAGGGGGCCCGGGCTGAAGCTTTCTTT. Amino acid sequence: CASSLGKGARAEAFF.

This chain links TRBV7-2 with TRBJ1-6, with 12 bases identical to TRBD1. V gave up 9 bases and J gave up 11 bases; unmatched junction bases: 5. The CDR3 sequence is 13 residues long. The germline V gene encodes CDR1 SGHTA and CDR2 FQGNSA. In DNA, the CDR3 is TGTGCCAGTACCGGGACAGGGGGCCCACCCCTCCACTTT. Encoded protein: CASTGTGGPPLHF.

The rearrangement links TRBV4-1 to TRBJ2-7; D ambiguous. Trimming shortened V by 3 bases and J by 3 bases, and 9 bases separated the two germline ends. Germline V gene lookup returns CDR1 MGHRA and CDR2 YSYEKL. The CDR3 is 13 amino acids. The CDR3: CASSQKQSYEQYF. The CDR3 coding sequence is TGCGCCAGCAGCCAGAAACAGAGCTACGAGCAGTACTTC.

The chain combines TRBV7-6 with TRBJ2-1, with D perhaps TRBD2 (7 bases). The CDR3 has 15 residues. The ends were cut back, 5 bases at V and 5 bases at J, with 16 bases in the middle. Germline CDR1 and CDR2: SGHVS and FNYEAQ. CDR3 loop: CASSRYGGADNEQFF. The CDR3 DNA sequence: TGTGCCAGCAGCCGTTATGGGGGGGCAGACAATGAGCAGTTCTTC.

This clone was counted only a few times. This chain connects TRBV29-1 to TRBJ2-3; TRBD1 might be the D (6 bases). V lost 2 bases, J lost 1 base, and 10 bases lay in between. The germline V gene has CDR1 SQVTM and CDR2 ANQGSEA. This CDR3 contains 14 residues. CDR3 sequence (DNA): TGCAGCGTTGAAAGGGACACAGGCACAGATACGCAGTATTTT. It codes for CSVERDTGTDTQYF.

This sequence joins TRBV6-5 and TRBJ2-5; D is perhaps TRBD2 (6 bases). TRBJ2-7 explains the end of the DNA better; the J call may be wrong. There are 15 residues in the CDR3. Per germline, CDR1 MNHEY and CDR2 SVGAGI. Written as DNA, the CDR3 is TGTGCCAGCAGTTACTCGAATAGCGGAAACTACGAGCAGTACTTC. As protein: CASSYSNSGNYEQYF.

This chain connects TRBV7-8 to TRBJ2-3; D is perhaps TRBD1 (6 bases). Trimming stripped 1 base from V and 6 bases from J, with 8 bases between. Germline-derived CDR1 and CDR2 are SGHVS and FQNEAQ. The CDR3 length is 13 residues. CDR3 nucleotides: TGTGCCAGCAGCTTAGTTGGGGGCGATACGCAGTATTTT. Its translation: CASSLVGGDTQYF.

The chain recombines TRBV19 with TRBJ1-1; 8 bases are shared with TRBD1. After removal of 7 bases from V and 1 base from J, the junction contained 14 bases not matched to a gene. The germline gives CDR1 LNHDA, CDR2 SQIVND (reference sequence). This CDR3 contains 17 residues. The chain's CDR3 is CASTPQGADRANTEAFF. CDR3 bases: TGTGCCAGTACCCCCCAAGGTGCGGACAGGGCGAACACTGAAGCTTTCTTT.

As to this clone: Distinct nucleotide sequences in the sample also encode this CDR3. The CDR3 sequence: CASSEAALRTGELFF. CDR3 DNA sequence: TGTGCCAGCAGCGAGGCAGCTCTGAGGACCGGGGAGCTGTTTTTT. The chain combines TRBV5-6 with TRBJ2-2, with D hard to call. CDR3 length: 15 residues. With 4 bases removed from V and 5 bases from J, the gap between germline ends came to 15 bases. The germline V gene has CDR1 SGHDT and CDR2 YYEEEE.

The rearrangement joins TRBV5-4 to TRBJ2-1, with D perhaps TRBD2 (5 bases). This CDR3 is 16 amino acids long. V lost 4 bases and J lost 4, with 18 bases in between. Germline CDR1 and CDR2: SGHNT and YYREEE (reference sequence). The CDR3 DNA sequence: TGTGCCAGCAGCCGGAATCCGACCGGGATTTACAATGAGCAGTTCTTC. This sequence encodes CASSRNPTGIYNEQFF.

This chain connects TRBV9 to TRBJ2-2, with TRBD2 identical over 11 bases. The germline gives CDR1 SGDLS, CDR2 YYNGEE. CDR3 length: 16 residues. The trim removed 2 bases at V and 1 base at J, leaving 1 base unmatched. CDR3 in amino acids: CASSVTSGGNTGELFF. The CDR3 bases are TGTGCCAGCAGCGTCACTAGCGGGGGGAACACCGGGGAGCTGTTTTTT.

The chain carries TRBV7-3 and TRBJ2-3; the match to TRBD2 covers 15 bases. After removal of 5 bases from V and 9 bases from J, the junction contained 6 bases not matched to a gene. The CDR3 covers 15 residues. CDR1 SGHTA and CDR2 FQGTGA come from the germline V gene. In DNA, the CDR3 is TGTGCCAGCAGCCCGTGGACTAGCGGGGGGGGGACGCAGTATTTT. It encodes CASSPWTSGGGTQYF.

The chain has TRBV29-1 and TRBJ2-5; D unresolved. The last part of the DNA fits TRBJ2-7 better; the J call may be wrong. The CDR3 loop spans 16 amino acids. Germline lookup yields CDR1 SQVTM and CDR2 ANQGSEA. CDR3 nucleotides: TGCAGCGTTGAAGGCAACCCCGGGCCTAGCTCCTACGAGCAGTACTTC. It is translated as CSVEGNPGPSSYEQYF.

The CDR3 loop is CASSERGLYNEQFF. CDR3 nucleotide sequence: TGTGCCAGCAGTGAGCGGGGCCTCTACAATGAGCAGTTCTTC. The rearrangement joins TRBV6-5 to TRBJ2-1; 7 nucleotides match TRBD2. With V trimmed by 5 bases and J by 3 bases, 4 bases remained unmatched. From germline, CDR1 is MNHEY and CDR2 SVGAGI. This CDR3 has 14 residues.

This sequence joins TRBV4-2 and TRBJ1-5, with 8 bases lining up with TRBD1. Germline V gene lookup returns CDR1 LGHNA and CDR2 YNFKEQ. The CDR3 has 16 amino acids. V was pared by 4 bases and J by 0 bases, with 5 bases of the junction left unmatched. The CDR3 bases are TGTGCCAGCAGCCTGGGACAGGAGATTAGCAATCAGCCCCAGCATTTT. Translating gives CASSLGQEISNQPQHF.

This chain connects TRBV15 to TRBJ1-2; D is possibly TRBD1 (5 bases). The V end was cut by 0 bases, the J end by 5 bases, with 13 bases between. Germline V gives CDR1 LNHNV, CDR2 YYDKDF (reference sequence). This CDR3 is 15 amino acids long. Here the CDR3 reads CATSRDMGRAYGYTF. The CDR3 DNA is TGTGCCACCAGCAGAGATATGGGCAGGGCGTATGGCTACACCTTC.

The chain combines TRBV19 with TRBJ2-7, with a tentative D call TRBD1 (7 bases). The germline V and J ends were trimmed by 6 bases and 7 bases, with 22 bases remaining between them. Germline values: CDR1 LNHDA, CDR2 SQIVND (reference sequence). The CDR3 runs to 15 residues. Here the CDR3 reads CASSPPGISGGEQYF. The CDR3 nucleotides are TGTGCCAGTAGCCCCCCAGGGATATCAGGGGGGGAGCAGTACTTC. The variable domain in full, with the rest retrieved from reference TRBV19 and TRBJ2-7, is DGGITQSPKYLFRKEGQNVTLSCEQNLNHDAMYWYRQDPGQGLRLIYYSQIVNDFQKGDIAEGYSVSREKKESFPLTVTSAQKNPTAFYLCASSPPGISGGEQYFGPGTRLTVT.

This clone turned up a few times. V usage is TRBV7-2 and J usage is TRBJ2-3; 12 bases align to TRBD2. Germline V lookup: CDR1 SGHTA, CDR2 FQGNSA. The CDR3 spans 16 residues. With V trimmed by 3 bases and J by 2 bases, 3 bases remained unmatched. This CDR3 reads CASSFGLAGPTDTQYF. The CDR3 DNA is TGTGCCAGCAGCTTTGGACTAGCGGGGCCCACAGATACGCAGTATTTT.

V gene TRBV4-1 combines with J gene TRBJ1-2; 8 bases map to TRBD1. This CDR3 spans 18 amino acids. J was trimmed by 5 bases and V by 1 base; bases with no gene match: 15. CDR1 and CDR2 (germline): MGHRA, YSYEKL. The CDR3 spells CASSQVPQGASLSYGYTF. The CDR3 DNA is TGCGCCAGCAGCCAAGTCCCGCAGGGGGCGAGTCTAAGTTATGGCTACACCTTC.

The chain couples TRBV27 to TRBJ2-6, with a tentative D call TRBD1 (6 bases). V was trimmed by 8 bases and J by 0 bases, leaving 8 bases between them. This CDR3 contains 14 residues. Germline assignment: CDR1 MNHEY and CDR2 SMNVEV (reference sequence). CDR3 coding DNA: TGTGCCAGCCTGGGGGCCTCTGGGGCCAACGTCCTGACTTTC. This translates into CASLGASGANVLTF.